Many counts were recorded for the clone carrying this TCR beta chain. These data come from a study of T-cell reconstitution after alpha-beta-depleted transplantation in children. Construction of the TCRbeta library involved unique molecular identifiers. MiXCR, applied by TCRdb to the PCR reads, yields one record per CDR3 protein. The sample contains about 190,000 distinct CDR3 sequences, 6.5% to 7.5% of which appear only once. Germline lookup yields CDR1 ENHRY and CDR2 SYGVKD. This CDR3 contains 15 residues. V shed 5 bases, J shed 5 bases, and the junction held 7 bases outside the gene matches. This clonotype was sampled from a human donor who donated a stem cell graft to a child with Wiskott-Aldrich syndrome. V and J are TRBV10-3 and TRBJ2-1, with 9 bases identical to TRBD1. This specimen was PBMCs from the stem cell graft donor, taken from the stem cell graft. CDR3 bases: TGTGCCATCAGTAAACCGGGACAGGGAAACAATGAGCAGTTCTTC. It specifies CAISKPGQGNNEQFF.